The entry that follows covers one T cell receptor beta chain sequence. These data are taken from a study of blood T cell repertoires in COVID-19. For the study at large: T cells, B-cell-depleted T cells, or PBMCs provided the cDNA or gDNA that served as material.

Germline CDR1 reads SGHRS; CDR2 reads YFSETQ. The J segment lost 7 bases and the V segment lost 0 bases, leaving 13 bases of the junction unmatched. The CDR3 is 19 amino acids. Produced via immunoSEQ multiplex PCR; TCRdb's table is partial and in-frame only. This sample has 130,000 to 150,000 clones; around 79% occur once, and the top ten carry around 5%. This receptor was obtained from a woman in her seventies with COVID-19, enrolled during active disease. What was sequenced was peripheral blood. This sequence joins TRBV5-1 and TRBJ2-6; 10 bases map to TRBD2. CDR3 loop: CASSLAFGTSDPDANVLTF. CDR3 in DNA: TGCGCCAGCAGCTTGGCTTTCGGGACTAGCGACCCTGATGCCAACGTCCTGACTTTC.